The rows below give T cell receptor beta chains drawn from one sample of a study of CD8 T cells in ankylosing spondylitis. In TCRdb, the 5' RACE reads were re-called with MiXCR into one record per CDR3 protein. The data contain about 540,000 distinct CDR3 sequences, 9.5% to 15% of them seen just once; the ten biggest clones take up around 6.8%. The sequencing input was blood, either unsorted or a sorted T cell fraction (not recorded which). The receptors come from a male donor with ankylosing spondylitis. CDR3s include the opening cysteine and the closing phenylalanine or tryptophan. A D gene is named only where the DNA matches it firmly. Where a row states a size, it is once, few, many or the class of an expanded clone; other rows omit it.

v_gene: TRBV5-1
abundance: -
d_gene: TRBD2
j_gene: TRBJ2-5
CDR3aa: CASSLRPSGNQETQYF
CDR3nt: TGCGCCAGCAGCTTGAGGCCTAGCGGGAACCAAGAGACCCAGTACTTC

v_gene: TRBV15
abundance: few
d_gene: -
j_gene: TRBJ2-2
CDR3aa: CATSSRTLNPGELFF
CDR3nt: TGTGCCACCAGCTCGCGGACCCTGAATCCCGGGGAGCTGTTTTTT

v_gene: TRBV7-9
abundance: few
d_gene: -
j_gene: TRBJ2-2
CDR3aa: CASSRPPTEDGELFF
CDR3nt: TGTGCCAGCAGCCGACCACCGACAGAGGACGGGGAGCTGTTTTTT

v_gene: TRBV20-1
abundance: -
d_gene: -
j_gene: TRBJ2-5
CDR3aa: CSARFAGQETQYF
CDR3nt: TGCAGTGCTAGATTCGCGGGACAAGAGACCCAGTACTTC

v_gene: TRBV20-1
abundance: few
d_gene: -
j_gene: TRBJ1-6
CDR3aa: CSAHTGSSYNSPLHF
CDR3nt: TGCAGTGCTCACACAGGGAGCTCCTATAATTCACCCCTCCACTTT

v_gene: TRBV4-2
abundance: many
d_gene: -
j_gene: TRBJ2-3
CDR3aa: CASSQDGSTDTQYF
CDR3nt: TGTGCCAGCTCCCAGGACGGATCCACAGATACGCAGTATTTT

v_gene: TRBV5-6
abundance: few
d_gene: TRBD1
j_gene: TRBJ1-1
CDR3aa: CASSENRGNRPTEAFF
CDR3nt: TGTGCCAGCAGCGAGAACAGGGGAAATCGTCCTACGGAAGCTTTCTTT

v_gene: TRBV20-1
abundance: few
d_gene: TRBD1
j_gene: TRBJ2-2
CDR3aa: CSASWQGQTGELFF
CDR3nt: TGCAGTGCTAGCTGGCAGGGACAGACCGGGGAGCTGTTTTTT

v_gene: TRBV5-1
abundance: few
d_gene: -
j_gene: TRBJ2-6
CDR3aa: CASRPDSGANVLTF
CDR3nt: TGCGCCAGCCGACCTGATTCTGGGGCCAACGTCCTGACTTTC

v_gene: TRBV7-2
abundance: -
d_gene: -
j_gene: TRBJ2-1
CDR3aa: CASSPTGTRNNEQFF
CDR3nt: TGTGCCAGCAGCCCAACAGGGACAAGGAACAATGAGCAGTTCTTC